The clone carrying this T cell receptor beta chain is a singleton in its sample. The source of the sample is a study of PD-L1 blockade in urothelial cancer. As for the study in general: Males with bladder-origin urothelial cancer made up about 85% of the roughly 29 patients. Analyses used blood from 3 weeks (second dose) and 6 weeks after treatment start. Peripheral blood specimens exhibited a median yield of approximately 150,000 T cells.

Synthetic TCR analog templates were spiked into each PCR. The data were produced by immunoSEQ multiplex PCR, yet TCRdb's version contains in-frame clones alone and is incomplete. The sample holds about 51,000 clones, approximately 84% seen once. Unmatched junction bases numbered 6, after V lost 3 bases and J lost 10 bases. Germline V lookup: CDR1 MNHEY, CDR2 SMNVEV (reference sequence). This CDR3 contains 15 residues. The clonotype originates from a man in his sixties with urothelial cancer. The specimen was PBMCs, collected around atezolizumab (anti-PD-L1) treatment. The chain carries TRBV27 and TRBJ1-6; 10 bases fit TRBD1. The DNA of the CDR3 is TGTGCCAGCAGTTTTGGGGACAGGGGAAAATCACCCCTCCACTTT. It codes for CASSFGDRGKSPLHF.